What follows is one T cell receptor beta chain and its context. The antigen remains unidentified. TCRdb re-called the 5' RACE reads through MiXCR, storing one row per CDR3 protein. Seen here are around 450,000 distinct CDR3 sequences, over 12% observed once, and the top ten hold 0.4% to 0.55%. The data originate from a study of identical twins. Broader study findings: The conclusions drew on cross-sectional statistical analysis instead of tracking the same donors. Researchers reported excess low generation probability among twin-shared out-of-frame alpha sequences. With abundant cord blood beta clonotypes, insertions were fewer; memory repertoires showed no such pattern. A partial confounding effect on zero-insertion analyses could come from invariant MAIT and iNKT cells.

In germline, CDR1 is KGHSH, CDR2 LQKENI. This CDR3 has 14 amino acids. The J segment lost 7 bases and the V segment lost 3 bases, leaving 6 bases of the junction unmatched. This same sample was also part of a study on yellow fever vaccine responses in identical twins.

The sequencing sample was made of CD4+ T cells sorted from blood. The TCR comes from a young woman in good health. The chain uses TRBV18 and TRBJ1-2; 9 positions agree with TRBD1. The CDR3, as DNA: TGTGCCAGCTCACCCCTCGACAGGGGGGGTGGCTACACCTTC. This codes for CASSPLDRGGGYTF.